A selection of T cell receptor beta chains follows, all from one sample in a study of blood T cell repertoires in COVID-19. Measured with immunoSEQ multiplex PCR; TCRdb has only the in-frame clones, and not every one. The top ten clones hold approximately 12% of a sample with fewer than 350,000 clones, 86% of them seen once. The sequenced material came from peripheral blood. The source of these receptors is a woman in her thirties with COVID-19, enrolled during active disease. Both conserved end residues are part of each CDR3. The D gene is left open where the match is weak. Only some rows state a clone size, as once, few, many or a class for expanded clones.

>TRBD2|TRBV6-4|TRBJ2-2|NA
CASSDSVLGLAPNTGELFF
TGTGCCAGCAGTGACTCGGTGCTGGGACTAGCACCGAACACCGGGGAGCTGTTTTTT
>NA|TRBV11-2|TRBJ1-5|NA
CASSFFSGQPQHF
TGTGCCAGCAGCTTTTTTTCCGGGCAGCCCCAGCATTTT
>NA|TRBV13|TRBJ2-2|NA
CASSLGQSLGELFF
TGTGCCAGCAGCTTAGGCCAGTCCCTCGGGGAGCTGTTTTTT
>NA|TRBV19|TRBJ2-7|NA
CASTMRVFPFEQYF
TGTGCCAGTACCATGAGGGTTTTCCCCTTCGAGCAGTACTTC
>NA|TRBV7-5|TRBJ1-1|NA
CVRSLRDRGLRTEAFF
TGTGTCAGAAGCTTAAGGGACAGGGGGCTTCGGACTGAAGCTTTCTTT
>NA|TRBV28|TRBJ2-3|NA
CASSLGPGEQYF
TGTGCCAGCAGTTTAGGGCCGGGGGAGCAGTATTTT
>NA|TRBV19|TRBJ2-7|NA
CASSKDSRTYEQYF
TGTGCCAGTAGTAAGGACAGCCGAACCTACGAGCAGTACTTC
>TRBD2|TRBV2|TRBJ2-7|NA
CASSGGLASSYEQYF
TGTGCCAGCAGTGGGGGACTAGCGTCTAGTTACGAGCAGTACTTC
>NA|TRBV24-1|TRBJ2-2|NA
CATSDSYRLAGELFF
TGTGCCACCAGTGATTCCTACAGGTTAGCCGGGGAGCTGTTTTTT
>TRBD1|TRBV10-2|TRBJ2-2|NA
CASRHDSGGIITGELFF
TGCGCCAGCCGGCATGACTCAGGGGGTATAATCACCGGGGAGCTGTTTTTT
>TRBD1|TRBV29-1|TRBJ2-7|NA
CSVGADRGLKEQYF
TGCAGCGTTGGTGCAGACAGGGGGCTTAAGGAGCAGTACTTC
>NA|TRBV11-2|TRBJ2-5|NA
CASSLGLYDRKETQYF
TGTGCCAGCAGCTTAGGTCTATATGACAGGAAGGAGACCCAGTACTTC
>TRBD1|TRBV7-9|TRBJ2-2|NA
CASSRTGGSGELFF
TGTGCCAGCAGTCGAACAGGGGGCTCTGGGGAGCTGTTTTTT
>TRBD1|TRBV7-9|TRBJ1-2|few
CASSGPGQGISSANYGYTF
TGTGCCAGCAGCGGCCCGGGACAGGGGATCAGCTCAGCTAACTATGGCTACACCTTC
>NA|TRBV18|TRBJ1-1|NA
CASSRGGLRKGNTEAFF
TGTGCCAGCTCCCGGGGAGGGTTACGGAAGGGGAACACTGAAGCTTTCTTT
>TRBD2|TRBV29-1|TRBJ2-3|NA
CSVEGDPSGSTDTQYF
TGCAGCGTTGAAGGTGACCCTAGCGGGAGCACAGATACGCAGTATTTT
>TRBD1|TRBV3-1/TRBV3-2|TRBJ1-1|NA
CASSALRQGARGAFF
TGTGCCAGCAGCGCCCTCCGCCAGGGAGCCAGGGGGGCTTTCTTT
>NA|TRBV11-2|TRBJ1-1|once
CASRDSAGAEAFF
TGTGCCAGCAGGGACTCAGCAGGGGCGGAAGCTTTCTTT
>TRBD1|TRBV18|TRBJ2-7|NA
CASSRTGGSYEQYF
TGTGCCAGCTCGAGGACAGGGGGGTCCTACGAGCAGTACTTC
>NA|TRBV19|TRBJ2-7|NA
CASSPPGRSYEQYF
TGTGCCAGTAGTCCCCCGGGGAGGAGCTACGAGCAGTACTTC
>NA|TRBV5-1|TRBJ1-6|many
CASRGGGYGDSPLHF
TGCGCCAGCAGAGGCGGGGGGTACGGGGATTCACCCCTCCACTTT
>NA|TRBV11-2|TRBJ1-6|NA
CASSLRGSPLHF
TGTGCCAGCAGCTTACGGGGTTCACCCCTCCACTTT
>TRBD2|TRBV18|TRBJ2-1|NA
CASSPTSGNNEQFF
TGTGCCAGCTCACCGACTAGCGGGAACAATGAGCAGTTCTTC